This T cell receptor (beta chain) was profiled in a study of cytomegalovirus exposure and HLA in healthy donors. As for the study in general: An earlier analysis found some 100 million unique TCR beta sequences from approximately 200 million T cells. Study-wide points: About 150 TCR beta chains were listed as cytomegalovirus-associated.

The primer mix had 60 Vbeta and 13 Jbeta primers. The protocol was immunoSEQ multiplex PCR, while the TCRdb copy is restricted to in-frame clones and leaves out a portion. The sample lists approximately 130,000 clones, less than 80% occurring once. On this clone itself: Its specificity is not known.

The junction had 9 bases not matched to a gene; V was cut back by 4 bases and J by 9 bases. The germline V gene encodes CDR1 SGHNT and CDR2 YYREEE (reference sequence). The CDR3 contains 14 residues. Though probably carrying unrecorded immune exposures, donors were nominally healthy at sampling. The chain uses TRBV5-4 and TRBJ2-1, with 8 bases that match TRBD2. Source material: PBMCs. This receptor was identified in a man aged 50 to 59 in good health and CMV-seropositive. The CDR3 loop reads CASSNTGGGIEQFF. In DNA form, the CDR3 reads TGTGCCAGCAGCAACACGGGAGGGGGGATTGAGCAGTTCTTC. Full variable domain (missing parts from reference TRBV5-4 and TRBJ2-1): ETGVTQSPTHLIKTRGQQVTLRCSSQSGHNTVSWYQQALGQGPQFIFQYYREEENGRGNFPPRFSGLQFPNYSSELNVNALELDDSALYLCASSNTGGGIEQFFGPGTRLTVL.